These 15 T cell receptor beta chains were all obtained from the same sample, sequenced in a study of cytomegalovirus exposure and HLA in healthy donors. The primer mix had 60 Vbeta and 13 Jbeta primers. Sequencing was performed with immunoSEQ multiplex PCR; in TCRdb, only in-frame clones are kept and a portion is missing. The repertoire holds under 200,000 clones, with roughly four fifths as singletons. Sequenced material: PBMCs. These receptor sequences come from a woman in her twenties or thirties in good health and CMV-seropositive.

The table lists this clone with a count of one. The gene calls are TRBV28 and TRBJ2-7; the D gene is possibly TRBD2 (5 bases). Germline V gene lookup returns CDR1 MDHEN and CDR2 SYDVKM. V was cut by 4 bases and J by 0 bases, with 19 bases left in between. The CDR3 sequence is 17 residues long. DNA for the CDR3: TGTGCCAGCAGTTCTAGGTTGGCGGGCCTGAGCTCCTACGAGCAGTACTTC. Translated, it gives CASSSRLAGLSSYEQYF. Based on the CDR3 plus reference TRBV28 and TRBJ2-7, the full variable domain is DVKVTQSSRYLVKRTGEKVFLECVQDMDHENMFWYRQDPGLGLRLIYFSYDVKMKEKGDIPEGYSVSREKKERFSLILESASTNQTSMYLCASSSRLAGLSSYEQYFGPGTRLTVT.

DNA for the CDR3: TGTGCCAGTTCGACAGGGAGTCGGTACTATGGCTACACCTTC. It encodes CASSTGSRYYGYTF. The chain combines TRBV19 with TRBJ1-2; 7 positions match TRBD1. The CDR3 covers 14 residues. Germline V gene sequence: CDR1 LNHDA, CDR2 SQIVND (reference sequence). Unmatched junction bases numbered 9, after V lost 8 bases and J lost 3 bases.

This sequence joins TRBV7-2 and TRBJ2-7; 8 positions match TRBD1. There are 16 residues in the CDR3. The V segment lost 5 bases and the J segment 3 bases; nucleotides outside the gene matches: 12. The germline gives CDR1 SGHTA, CDR2 FQGNSA. CDR3 sequence reads: CASSRRTGNLNYEQYF. The CDR3 DNA reads as TGTGCCAGCAGCCGCCGGACAGGGAATCTCAACTACGAGCAGTACTTC.

The chain links TRBV27 to TRBJ2-5; a possible D gene is TRBD2 (6 bases). V shed 6 bases and J shed 1 base, with 12 bases lying between them. CDR3 size: 14 residues. Germline values: CDR1 MNHEY, CDR2 SMNVEV (reference sequence). CDR3 sequence: CASSRFGGQETQYF. CDR3 nucleotide sequence: TGTGCCAGCAGCAGATTCGGGGGCCAAGAGACCCAGTACTTC.

The chain is built from TRBV5-1 and TRBJ2-1; 9 nucleotides align to TRBD1. Germline CDR1 reads SGHRS; CDR2 reads YFSETQ. The V gene end was trimmed by 4 bases and the J gene end by 5 bases; junction bases not matched to a gene: 4. This CDR3 is built from 14 residues. CDR3 in DNA: TGCGCCAGCAGCCGCCGACAGGGGGACAATGAGCAGTTCTTC. Amino acid sequence: CASSRRQGDNEQFF.

V gene TRBV18 combines with J gene TRBJ1-1, with D possibly matching TRBD1 (5 bases). The CDR3 spans 20 residues. The germline V and J ends were trimmed by 3 bases and 2 bases, with 28 bases remaining between them. Looked up from germline, CDR1 is KGHSH and CDR2 is LQKENI. CDR3 residues: CASSPKGREEVMKGNTEAFF. Written as DNA, the CDR3 is TGTGCCAGCTCACCTAAGGGGCGCGAAGAGGTGATGAAGGGCAACACTGAAGCTTTCTTT.

The chain joins TRBV6-1 to TRBJ1-2; D is unclear. Germline-derived CDR1 and CDR2 are MNHNS and SASEGT. V was cut by 5 bases and J by 5 bases, with 15 bases left in between. The CDR3 is 14 residues long. The DNA for the CDR3 is TGTGCCAGCAGTTCCGCAATAAACAGTTATGGCTACACCTTC. Residues: CASSSAINSYGYTF.

The V and J genes are TRBV5-1 and TRBJ1-5, with 10 bases identical to TRBD1. The V and J ends lost 3 bases and 7 bases, in that order; junction bases with no gene match: 7. The CDR3 loop spans 15 amino acids. The V gene's germline CDR1 is SGHRS and CDR2 YFSETQ. The CDR3 DNA follows: TGCGCCAGCAGCTCGATTCCGGGACAGGGGCAGCCCCAGCATTTT. It specifies CASSSIPGQGQPQHF.

The chain links TRBV7-6 to TRBJ2-7; 15 bases are shared with TRBD2. CDR3 length equals 18 residues. V gave up 5 bases and J gave up 1 base; unmatched junction bases: 9. Germline V gene sequence: CDR1 SGHVS, CDR2 FNYEAQ. This CDR3 is CASSPGTSGGLRSYEQYF. The CDR3 bases are TGTGCCAGCAGCCCCGGGACTAGCGGGGGGCTTCGTTCCTACGAGCAGTACTTC.

The V call is TRBV6-5, the J call TRBJ2-7; D gene unclear. This CDR3 comprises 14 residues. Trimming pared 0 bases from V and 2 bases from J, leaving 8 bases between. Germline CDR1 is MNHEY and CDR2 is SVGAGI. CDR3 sequence: CASSYSSAPYEQYF. CDR3 nucleotides: TGTGCCAGCAGTTACTCCAGCGCTCCCTACGAGCAGTACTTC.

This clone was seen a few times. This chain uses TRBV6-5 with TRBJ2-5, with 15 positions matching TRBD2. Germline CDR1 MNHEY, CDR2 SVGAGI. This CDR3 is 16 amino acids long. The trim removed 0 bases at V and 5 bases at J, leaving 1 base unmatched. For the CDR3, the DNA is TGTGCCAGCAGTTACTCGGGACTAGCGGGAGGCGAGACCCAGTACTTC. Protein: CASSYSGLAGGETQYF.

This chain uses TRBV10-1 with TRBJ2-1; TRBD2 aligns across 12 bases. The length of the CDR3 is 16 residues. Trimming took 3 bases from V and 4 from J; bases not matched to a gene: 4. Germline V gene data show CDR1 as WNHNN and CDR2 as SYGVQD (reference sequence). The CDR3 DNA reads as TGCGCCAGCAGTGACCCGACTAGCGGGGGTTACAATGAGCAGTTCTTC. This translates into CASSDPTSGGYNEQFF.

The chain has TRBV7-2 and TRBJ2-3; tentative D call: TRBD1 (6 bases). The CDR3 contains 13 residues. Germline CDR1 reads SGHTA; CDR2 reads FQGNSA. Trimming took off 5 bases at V and 6 bases at J, with 12 bases between the two ends. In nucleotides, the CDR3 is TGTGCCAGCAGCCCTCAAAGGGGGGATACGCAGTATTTT. It encodes CASSPQRGDTQYF. Combining the CDR3 with reference TRBV7-2 and TRBJ2-3 gives the whole variable domain GAGVSQSPSNKVTEKGKDVELRCDPISGHTALYWYRQSLGQGLEFLIYFQGNSAPDKSGLPSDRFSAERTGGSVSTLTIQRTQQEDSAVYLCASSPQRGDTQYFGPGTRLTVL.

The chain has TRBV28 and TRBJ2-2, with 16 bases identical to TRBD2. The CDR3 consists of 16 residues. Germline CDR1 is MDHEN and CDR2 is SYDVKM. V lost 5 bases to trimming and J lost 6 bases; unmatched junction nucleotides: 3. The CDR3 nucleotides are TGTGCCAGCAGTATGGGACTAGCGGGGGGGGCCGGGGAGCTGTTTTTT. This encodes CASSMGLAGGAGELFF.

J is TRBJ2-5 and V is TRBV7-8, with 9 nucleotides matching TRBD1. The J call may be faulty, since TRBJ2-7 better matches the DNA end. Per germline, CDR1 SGHVS and CDR2 FQNEAQ. This CDR3 region has 14 residues. The CDR3 nucleotides are TGTGCCAGCAGCAGGACAGGGGCCTCCTACGAGCAGTACTTC. Amino acid sequence: CASSRTGASYEQYF.